These T cell receptor beta chains were read from a single sample in a study of cytomegalovirus exposure and HLA in healthy donors. This table comes from immunoSEQ multiplex PCR, and its TCRdb copy is limited to in-frame clones, with some not included. The sample shows 150,000 to 200,000 clones, and 6.5% sits with its ten largest clones. Material: PBMCs. These receptors came from a man aged 25-45 years in good health and CMV-seronegative. Both conserved end residues are part of each CDR3. The order of the fields is J gene, D gene, V gene, CDR3 protein. A D gene is named only where the DNA matches it firmly.

>TRBJ1-4|.|TRBV30
CAWSAQPATNEKLFF
>TRBJ2-7|TRBD1|TRBV27
CASSSPGQGYEQYF
>TRBJ1-2|TRBD1|TRBV27
CASSRSGQGMRYGYTF
>TRBJ1-1|TRBD1|TRBV7-9
CASSVPGQLNTEAFF
>TRBJ1-4|.|TRBV19
CASTEEGREKLFF
>TRBJ2-3|TRBD2|TRBV27
CASSQGTSGTRDTQYF
>TRBJ1-2|.|TRBV5-8
CASSPTGLGNYGYTF
>TRBJ2-1|.|TRBV2
CASSSTRGSYNEQFF
>TRBJ1-2|.|TRBV5-8
CASSLVQGINYGYTF
>TRBJ2-1|TRBD2|TRBV5-4
CASSLSGTSGSNEQFF
>TRBJ2-2|TRBD2|TRBV11-2
CASSLSSGGLTGELFF
>TRBJ1-1|TRBD1|TRBV7-9
CASSPTGQGITEAFF
>TRBJ2-2|.|TRBV30
CAWGGAGANTGELFF
>TRBJ1-2|.|TRBV21-1
CASSKGDTTRATF
>TRBJ1-1|.|TRBV5-1
CASSLNNRGTEAFF
>TRBJ1-2|TRBD1|TRBV5-6
CASSQSPGTGPNYGYTF
>TRBJ1-6|TRBD1|TRBV30
CAWKQDRLYNSPLHF
>TRBJ1-2|.|TRBV11-2
CASSLDNALAGYTF
>.|.|TRBV6-5
CASRDGVILEQYF
>TRBJ2-1|TRBD2|TRBV4-3
CASSQVLAGGYNEQFF
>TRBJ1-2|.|TRBV6-1
CASTMGDQVNYGYTF
>TRBJ1-1|TRBD1|TRBV29-1
CSVVGQGDAEAFF
>TRBJ1-2|.|TRBV6-5
CASRPTFTANYGYTF
>TRBJ2-3|.|TRBV25-1
CASSAGTYSTDTQYF
>TRBJ1-5|.|TRBV28
CASSTPGVDQPQHF
>TRBJ2-7|.|TRBV7-2
CASSRGGDRYEQYF
>TRBJ1-3|.|TRBV6-1
CASSAHPRDRIPSGNTIYF
>TRBJ2-2|TRBD2|TRBV4-1
CASSPLGGTGELFF
>TRBJ2-7|TRBD2|TRBV18
CASSPRGLAGDREQYF
>TRBJ2-7|.|TRBV28
CASSLYSPYSYEQYF
>TRBJ2-3|TRBD2|TRBV10-3
CAISGSPNRTSGRIDTQYF
>TRBJ2-7|TRBD1|TRBV5-1
CASSLGQGGLYEQYF
>TRBJ2-5|TRBD1|TRBV5-1
CASSLQGAPGQETQYF
>TRBJ2-4|.|TRBV6-5
CASSYRETKNIQYF
>TRBJ2-7|TRBD2|TRBV27
CASTRTSGSYEQYF
>TRBJ1-1|.|TRBV5-1
CASSLWAGANTEAFF
>TRBJ1-4|.|TRBV7-2
CASSLSSRQYEKLFF